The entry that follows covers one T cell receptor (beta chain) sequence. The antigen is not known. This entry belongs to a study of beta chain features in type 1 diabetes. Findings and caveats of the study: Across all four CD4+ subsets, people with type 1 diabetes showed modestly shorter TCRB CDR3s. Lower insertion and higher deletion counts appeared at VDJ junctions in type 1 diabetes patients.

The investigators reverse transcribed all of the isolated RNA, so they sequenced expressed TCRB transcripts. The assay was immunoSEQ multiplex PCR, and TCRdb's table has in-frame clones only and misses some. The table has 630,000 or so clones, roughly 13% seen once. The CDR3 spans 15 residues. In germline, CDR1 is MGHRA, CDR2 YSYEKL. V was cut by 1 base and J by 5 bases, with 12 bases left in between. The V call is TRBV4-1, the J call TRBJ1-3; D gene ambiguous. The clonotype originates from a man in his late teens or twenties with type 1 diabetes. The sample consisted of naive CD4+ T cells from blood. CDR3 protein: CASSQARPLRNTIYF. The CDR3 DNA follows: TGCGCCAGCAGCCAAGCCAGGCCCTTAAGAAACACCATATATTTT.